The 27 T cell receptor beta chains reported below all come from one sample, sequenced in a study of molecular identifiers for immune sequencing clone quantification. In TCRdb, the PCR reads were re-called with MiXCR into one record per CDR3 protein. The sample carries just under 65,000 distinct CDR3 sequences, around 17% recorded once. The sample comprised naive CD8+ T cells from blood, with Jurkat cell RNA spiked in. Stated subset: FACS-sorted CD8+CD4-CCR7+CD45RA+ naive T cells. The receptors were sampled from a human donor in good health. Some libraries in this study had Jurkat cell RNA spiked in.

This clonotype was detected ten times or more. The CDR3, as DNA: TGTGCCAGCAGCTCACGGGAAGGGTTGGCAGATACGCAGTATTTT. Amino acids: CASSSREGLADTQYF. V usage is TRBV11-2 and J usage is TRBJ2-3; a weak D match, TRBD2 (5 bases). Trimming stripped 4 bases from V and 4 bases from J, with 15 bases between. Looked up from germline, CDR1 is SGHAT and CDR2 is FQNNGV. CDR3 length equals 15 residues.

The V call is TRBV29-1, the J call TRBJ2-7; D ambiguous. CDR1 and CDR2 from the germline V gene are SQVTM and ANQGSEA. CDR3 length equals 12 residues. Trimming took off 5 bases at V and 1 base at J, with 9 bases between the two ends. CDR3 in amino acids: CSVTSRSYEQYF. CDR3 bases: TGCAGCGTTACCTCGAGATCCTACGAGCAGTACTTC.

In its sample, this clonotype was seen many times. This chain joins TRBV30 and TRBJ2-3; perhaps TRBD1 as D (6 bases). This CDR3 has 14 amino acids. V lost 0 bases and J lost 5, with 12 bases in between. Germline-derived CDR1 and CDR2 are GTSNPN and SVGIG (reference sequence). The CDR3 DNA reads TGTGCCTGGAGTGTCGCAGGGGCAGGAGATACGCAGTATTTT. It codes for CAWSVAGAGDTQYF.

Many counts were recorded for this clonotype. This chain joins TRBV9 and TRBJ1-3; no clear D gene. CDR1 is SGDLS, CDR2 YYNGEE, per germline. This CDR3 contains 15 residues. V lost 3 bases, J lost 0 bases, and 10 bases lay in between. CDR3 sequence (DNA): TGTGCCAGCAGCGAGAGAGGTTTCTCTGGAAACACCATATATTTT. It translates to CASSERGFSGNTIYF.

This clonotype was recorded at least ten times. V is TRBV7-9 and J is TRBJ2-2; tentative D call: TRBD1 (6 bases). The germline V gene encodes CDR1 SEHNR and CDR2 FQNEAQ (reference sequence). The CDR3 has 15 residues. V dropped 4 bases and J dropped 2 bases, with 11 bases sitting between them. CDR3 protein: CASSSIRGNTGELFF. The DNA of the CDR3 is TGTGCCAGCAGCTCGATCAGGGGTAACACCGGGGAGCTGTTTTTT. The complete variable domain, with remaining parts taken from reference TRBV7-9 and TRBJ2-2, reads DTGVSQNPRHKITKRGQNVTFRCDPISEHNRLYWYRQTLGQGPEFLTYFQNEAQLEKSRLLSDRFSAERPKGSFSTLEIQRTEQGDSAMYLCASSSIRGNTGELFFGEGSRLTVL.

A note on this clonotype: A clone one base away is much larger, so this may be a read error. The V call is TRBV6-6, the J call TRBJ1-5; perhaps TRBD1 as D (5 bases). The CDR3 runs to 15 residues. Germline-derived CDR1 and CDR2 are MNHNY and SVGAGI (reference sequence). Trimming removed 5 bases from V and 6 bases from J, with 17 bases in between. This chain's CDR3 is CASSHYSEGRQPQHF. DNA of the CDR3: TGTGCCAGCAGTCATTACTCGGAGGGACGTCAGCCCCAGCATTTT.

A remark on this clonotype: A much larger clone lies a single base off, so this may be a read error. V is TRBV14 and J is TRBJ2-3; possibly TRBD2 for D (5 bases). Germline V lookup: CDR1 SGHDN, CDR2 FVKESK. This CDR3 spans 15 amino acids. The V and J ends lost 0 bases and 3 bases respectively, with 10 bases between them. The CDR3 DNA is TGTGCCAGCAGCCAAGAAGGACTCTATACAGATACGCAGTATTTT. It is translated as CASSQEGLYTDTQYF.

This clonotype was picked up many times. V gene TRBV7-9 combines with J gene TRBJ2-1; 7 nucleotides line up with TRBD2. CDR1 SEHNR and CDR2 FQNEAQ come from the germline V gene (reference sequence). This CDR3 comprises 16 residues. Trimming took 6 bases from V and 5 from J; bases not matched to a gene: 13. The CDR3, as DNA: TGTGCCAGCAGGGTGCCTAGCGGAACCCGGGACAATGAGCAGTTCTTC. It codes for CASRVPSGTRDNEQFF.

The V gene is TRBV15, the J gene TRBJ1-5; D possibly corresponds to TRBD1 (6 bases). Germline V CDR1 and CDR2: LNHNV, YYDKDF (reference sequence). The CDR3 has 15 amino acids. The V gene lost 5 bases and the J gene lost 7 bases, with 18 bases spanning the gap. The CDR3 loop reads CATSDTGSSGQPQHF. In nucleotides, the CDR3 is TGTGCCACCAGCGATACAGGGTCCTCTGGCCAGCCCCAGCATTTT.

CDR3 amino acids: CASSPFGWDASSVGNQPQHF. Here the CDR3 DNA reads TGTGCCAGCAGTCCATTCGGGTGGGACGCCAGTTCCGTTGGCAATCAGCCCCAGCATTTT. V and J are TRBV28 and TRBJ1-5; possible D gene TRBD1, 5 bases. The length of the CDR3 is 20 residues. Germline assignment: CDR1 MDHEN and CDR2 SYDVKM. V gave up 5 bases and J gave up 2 bases, with 28 bases separating them.

Remarks on this clonotype: At one boundary the junction diverges from the germline segment, which might be a read error. The J gene is TRBJ2-7, the V gene TRBV7-9; the D gene is possibly TRBD2 (6 bases). The CDR3 sequence is 15 residues long. The germline V gene encodes CDR1 SEHNR and CDR2 FQNEAQ (reference sequence). This CDR3 is CTSNPDPGTEYEQYF. As DNA, the CDR3 is TGTACCAGCAACCCAGACCCGGGGACTGAGTACGAGCAGTACTTC.

There are many counts of this clonotype. This chain uses TRBV7-9 with TRBJ2-7; D perhaps matches TRBD1 (6 bases). Trimming took off 3 bases at V and 4 bases at J, with 10 bases between the two ends. The CDR3 is 13 residues long. CDR1 SEHNR and CDR2 FQNEAQ come from the germline V gene (reference sequence). The CDR3 region has the DNA TGTGCCAGCAGCTTTGGACAGAAGTACGAGCAGTACTTC. Translated, it gives CASSFGQKYEQYF.

This clonotype came up many times. This chain joins TRBV7-2 and TRBJ1-1; 10 bases fit TRBD1. The V gene's germline CDR1 is SGHTA and CDR2 FQGNSA. CDR3 length equals 15 residues. Trimming removed 5 bases from V and 6 bases from J; junction bases left unmatched: 9. DNA for the CDR3: TGTGCCAGCAGCAAAGGGACAGGGGTAATATCTGAAGCTTTCTTT. This sequence encodes CASSKGTGVISEAFF.

The table lists this clonotype with many counts. The V and J genes are TRBV10-3 and TRBJ2-2; no reliable D call. The germline V gene encodes CDR1 ENHRY and CDR2 SYGVKD. The CDR3 is 13 residues long. The V gene lost 6 bases and the J gene lost 0 bases, with 5 bases spanning the gap. CDR3 region: CAISPANTGELFF. CDR3 DNA sequence: TGTGCCATCAGCCCGGCGAACACCGGGGAGCTGTTTTTT.

This clonotype was seen a handful of times. The rearrangement links TRBV4-1 to TRBJ2-1; 14 positions match TRBD2. With 0 bases clipped from V and 2 bases from J, the junction kept 3 bases outside the gene matches. This CDR3 is built from 18 residues. CDR1 and CDR2 (germline): MGHRA, YSYEKL. The CDR3 DNA reads TGCGCCAGCAGCCAAGAAGGGACTAGCGGGAGCGCCTACAATGAGCAGTTCTTC. Its protein product is CASSQEGTSGSAYNEQFF.

On this clonotype: A single base separates this from a much larger clone, so it may be a read error. The chain uses TRBV28 and TRBJ2-2, with TRBD1 as a possible D gene (5 bases). The CDR3 has 12 amino acids. Germline V lookup: CDR1 MDHEN, CDR2 SYDVKM. CDR3 in DNA: TGTGCCAGCAGGCAGGACACCGAGGAGCTGTTTTTT. Its protein product is CASRQDTEELFF. The complete variable domain, with remaining parts taken from reference TRBV28 and TRBJ2-2, reads DVKVTQSSRYLVKRTGEKVFLECVQDMDHENMFWYRQDPGLGLRLIYFSYDVKMKEKGDIPEGYSVSREKKERFSLILESASTNQTSMYLCASRQDTEELFFGEGSRLTVL.

This clonotype was counted ten times or more. The chain has TRBV19 and TRBJ2-1; possible D gene TRBD1, 6 bases. Germline V CDR1 and CDR2: LNHDA, SQIVND (reference sequence). V was cut by 10 bases and J by 7 bases, with 14 bases left in between. The CDR3 has 12 residues. CDR3 bases: TGTGCCACCTCACAGGGACCGAATGAGCAGTTCTTC. This encodes CATSQGPNEQFF.

The chain employs TRBV11-2 and TRBJ2-2; 8 bases line up with TRBD2. The V segment lost 3 bases and the J segment 8 bases; nucleotides outside the gene matches: 8. Germline loops: CDR1 SGHAT, CDR2 FQNNGV. This CDR3 is 15 amino acids long. The CDR3 spells CASSFKRGGGGELFF. The CDR3 nucleotides are TGTGCCAGCAGCTTCAAGAGGGGCGGGGGGGGGGAGCTGTTTTTT.

In its sample, this clonotype was seen a few times. The chain is built from TRBV6-2 or TRBV6-3 and TRBJ1-1; no reliable D call. Looked up from germline, CDR1 is MNHEY and CDR2 is SVGEGT. This CDR3 has 19 amino acids. V dropped 0 bases and J dropped 1 base, with 21 bases sitting between them. This CDR3 reads CASSYSSAYGRGRNTEAFF. The CDR3 DNA reads as TGTGCCAGCAGTTACTCGTCGGCATATGGAAGAGGGCGGAACACTGAAGCTTTCTTT.

The rearrangement links TRBV10-3 to TRBJ2-1, with D perhaps matching TRBD2 (7 bases). Trimming removed 0 bases from V and 9 bases from J, with 18 bases in between. The CDR3 consists of 16 residues. The germline V gene encodes CDR1 ENHRY and CDR2 SYGVKD. The CDR3 nucleotides read TGTGCCATCAGTGAGTCGGGGGGGGGGCTTCAGTCTGAGCAGTTCTTC. Translating it yields CAISESGGGLQSEQFF.

This clonotype was seen many times. CDR3 nucleotides: TGTGCGGTCCTTGGTACAGGAGAAGCTTTCTTT. Its protein product is CAVLGTGEAFF. This chain uses TRBV10-3 with TRBJ1-1; D is possibly TRBD1 (5 bases). Germline V CDR1 and CDR2: ENHRY, SYGVKD. The length of the CDR3 is 11 residues.

In this sample, this clonotype turned up many times. This chain links TRBV5-5 with TRBJ2-2; tentative D call: TRBD2 (6 bases). Germline assignment: CDR1 SGHKS and CDR2 YYEKEE (reference sequence). The CDR3 length is 15 residues. Deletions cut 3 bases from V and 3 bases from J, with 12 bases between. CDR3 loop: CASSSGDPYTGELFF. CDR3 DNA: TGTGCCAGCAGCTCGGGAGACCCGTACACCGGGGAGCTGTTTTTT.

This clonotype was detected many times. CDR3 in amino acids: CASSPPSSGRRFQYF. The DNA of the CDR3 is TGTGCCAGCTCACCGCCCTCCAGCGGGAGACGGTTTCAGTATTTT. The rearrangement links TRBV18 to TRBJ2-3, with 8 positions matching TRBD2. The ends lost 3 bases at V and 12 bases at J; junction bases unmatched: 14. Germline CDR1 reads KGHSH; CDR2 reads LQKENI. The CDR3 consists of 15 residues.

This clonotype was picked up many times. The CDR3 reads CSLIMNTEAFF. The CDR3 DNA follows: TGCAGTCTTATTATGAACACTGAAGCTTTCTTT. The rearrangement links TRBV20-1 to TRBJ1-1; D unclear. CDR3 length: 11 residues. V lost 8 bases to trimming and J lost 0 bases, with 7 bases between them. In germline, CDR1 is DFQATT, CDR2 SNEGSKA (reference sequence).

Regarding this clonotype: A much larger clone is a single base away; this may be a read error. This chain connects TRBV19 to TRBJ1-1, with 10 bases that match TRBD1. CDR1 and CDR2 from the germline V gene are LNHDA and SQIVND (reference sequence). The CDR3 contains 19 residues. The CDR3 protein is CASSVSYRDRGVESAEVFF. CDR3 DNA sequence: TGTGCCAGTAGTGTGTCCTATCGGGACAGGGGAGTAGAATCAGCTGAAGTTTTCTTT.

This clonotype was recorded many times. This chain connects TRBV6-6 to TRBJ2-3; the D call may be TRBD1 or TRBD2 (5 bases each). CDR1 and CDR2 (germline): MNHNY, SVGAGI (reference sequence). The CDR3 has 14 amino acids. Trimming shortened V by 4 bases and J by 0 bases, and 8 bases separated the two germline ends. The CDR3 nucleotides read TGTGCCAGCAGTTCGTGGGACAGCACAGATACGCAGTATTTT. It is translated as CASSSWDSTDTQYF.

This clonotype has ten or more counts. The genes are TRBV4-2 and TRBJ1-1, with a tentative D call TRBD1 (5 bases). The CDR3 has 16 amino acids. Germline CDR1 is LGHNA and CDR2 is YNFKEQ. Trimming left V 4 bases short and J 5 bases short, with 20 bases between. Here the CDR3 reads CASSLPMTGDSTEAFF. CDR3 coding DNA: TGTGCCAGCAGCCTTCCTATGACGGGGGATAGTACTGAAGCTTTCTTT.